The TCR beta chain described here comes from a study of control samples from healthy donors and cancer patients. Profiling relied on immunoSEQ multiplex PCR, and the TCRdb table lists in-frame clones only, not all of them. The sample has about 160,000 clones, 80% to 95% seen once; the top ten hold less than 0.75%. CDR3 size: 15 residues. Germline CDR1 and CDR2: MGHRA and YSYEKL. V lost 0 bases and J 0 bases, leaving 8 bases between the germline ends. The clonotype was recovered from a woman aged 30 to 39 in good health. Sequencing was done on a sample of blood. The gene calls are TRBV4-1 and TRBJ1-1; D may be TRBD1 (5 bases). CDR3 amino acids: CASSQDDSLNTEAFF. The DNA of the CDR3 is TGCGCCAGCAGCCAAGATGACAGCTTGAACACTGAAGCTTTCTTT.